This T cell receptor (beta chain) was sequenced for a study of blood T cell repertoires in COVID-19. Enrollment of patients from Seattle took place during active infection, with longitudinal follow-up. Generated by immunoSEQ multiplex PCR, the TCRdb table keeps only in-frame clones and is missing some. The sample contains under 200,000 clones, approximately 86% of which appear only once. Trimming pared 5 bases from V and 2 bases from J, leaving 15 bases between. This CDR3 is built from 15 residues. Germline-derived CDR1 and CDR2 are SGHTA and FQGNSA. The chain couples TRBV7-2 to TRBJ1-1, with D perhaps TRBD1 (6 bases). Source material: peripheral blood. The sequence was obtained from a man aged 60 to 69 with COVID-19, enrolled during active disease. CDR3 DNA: TGTGCCAGCAGCCGCTGGGGGGGCGGCAACACTGAAGCTTTCTTT. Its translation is CASSRWGGGNTEAFF.